Each of the 22 T cell receptor beta chains below was sequenced from the same sample in a study of T cell repertoires in ileal Crohn's disease. The time point was: neoterminal ileum biopsy at postoperative endoscopy, about 6 months after surgery. Assay used: immunoSEQ multiplex PCR; TCRdb lists only in-frame clones, some missing. Found here are 9,000 to 9,500 clones, roughly 78% of them singletons; the top ten hold more than 15%. The sample taken for sequencing was ileal tissue. These receptors were collected from an adult with Crohn's disease.

As to this clone: This sample also contains other DNA sequences that code for the same CDR3. This chain links TRBV29-1 with TRBJ1-2; 8 bases fit TRBD1. Germline CDR1 SQVTM, CDR2 ANQGSEA. V lost 4 bases, J lost 2 bases, and 0 bases stayed unmatched. The CDR3 is made up of 12 amino acids. The CDR3 is CSVGQGNYGYTF. The CDR3 nucleotides read TGCAGCGTTGGACAGGGGAACTATGGCTACACCTTC.

This clone occurred a few times. The V gene is TRBV27, the J gene TRBJ2-7; 7 positions match TRBD1. The J segment lost 2 bases and the V segment lost 5 bases, leaving 3 bases of the junction unmatched. The germline gives CDR1 MNHEY, CDR2 SMNVEV (reference sequence). This CDR3 is 13 amino acids long. The CDR3 reads CASSQQGPYEQYF. CDR3 in DNA: TGTGCCAGCAGTCAACAGGGGCCCTACGAGCAGTACTTC.

V usage is TRBV2 and J usage is TRBJ2-1, with TRBD2 matching 8 bases. V was pared by 2 bases and J by 0 bases, with 3 bases of the junction left unmatched. Germline CDR1 and CDR2: SNHLY and FYNNEI. The CDR3 sequence is 16 residues long. This CDR3 is CASSEHGTSSYNEQFF. The CDR3 DNA follows: TGTGCCAGCAGTGAACACGGGACTAGCTCCTACAATGAGCAGTTCTTC.

The V gene is TRBV30, the J gene TRBJ2-3, with 12 positions matching TRBD2. Per germline, CDR1 GTSNPN and CDR2 SVGIG (reference sequence). The CDR3 length is 16 residues. The J segment lost 3 bases and the V segment lost 3 bases, leaving 7 bases of the junction unmatched. CDR3 sequence: CAWSKLAGGTTDTQYF. The CDR3 DNA reads TGTGCCTGGAGCAAACTAGCGGGGGGCACAACAGATACGCAGTATTTT.

V is TRBV4-1 and J is TRBJ1-5, with 11 positions matching TRBD1. Germline V gene data show CDR1 as MGHRA and CDR2 as YSYEKL. Losses at the gene ends were 4 bases for V and 4 bases for J; bases not matched to a gene: 0. CDR3 size: 14 residues. CDR3 region: CASSRDRGNQPQHF. DNA of the CDR3: TGCGCCAGCAGCCGGGACAGGGGGAATCAGCCCCAGCATTTT.

The chain links TRBV5-4 to TRBJ2-7; the match to TRBD2 covers 8 bases. The junction had 15 bases not matched to a gene; V was cut back by 4 bases and J by 6 bases. CDR1 and CDR2 from the germline V gene are SGHNT and YYREEE (reference sequence). This CDR3 region has 16 residues. The CDR3 DNA sequence: TGTGCCAGCAGCCTGGATCCGGGGGGGGCTCTAGGCGAGCAGTACTTC. It yields the protein CASSLDPGGALGEQYF. The variable domain in full, with the rest retrieved from reference TRBV5-4 and TRBJ2-7, is ETGVTQSPTHLIKTRGQQVTLRCSSQSGHNTVSWYQQALGQGPQFIFQYYREEENGRGNFPPRFSGLQFPNYSSELNVNALELDDSALYLCASSLDPGGALGEQYFGPGTRLTVT.

This clone was seen only once. V usage is TRBV14 and J usage is TRBJ2-3; D may be TRBD1 (6 bases). Germline V lookup: CDR1 SGHDN, CDR2 FVKESK. Trimming took 4 bases from V and 9 from J, leaving 14 bases between them. The CDR3 is 13 amino acids. CDR3: CASSPAGTRTQYF. CDR3 nucleotide sequence: TGTGCCAGCAGCCCCGCAGGGACAAGAACGCAGTATTTT.

This clone has a single count. This sequence joins TRBV27 and TRBJ2-2; D ambiguous. CDR3 length equals 15 residues. Deletions cut 3 bases from V and 7 bases from J, with 15 bases between. Germline V gene lookup returns CDR1 MNHEY and CDR2 SMNVEV (reference sequence). CDR3 nucleotides: TGTGCCAGCAGTTTCGAGCCCCGTTTTCACGGGGAGCTGTTTTTT. Protein: CASSFEPRFHGELFF.

The chain is built from TRBV19 and TRBJ2-7; the match to TRBD2 covers 8 bases. V trimming: 4 bases; J trimming: 1 base; junction bases outside the gene matches: 3. The CDR3 covers 14 residues. The germline gives CDR1 LNHDA, CDR2 SQIVND (reference sequence). In nucleotides, the CDR3 is TGTGCCAGTAGTAAGGGACTAGAATCCTACGAGCAGTACTTC. It translates to CASSKGLESYEQYF.

This clone was observed a handful of times. The rearrangement uses TRBV6-6 and TRBJ1-2; TRBD1 matches at 7 bases. Germline CDR1 and CDR2: MNHNY and SVGAGI (reference sequence). J gave up 4 bases and V 4 bases, and 6 bases lay outside the gene matches. CDR3 length: 14 amino acids. The CDR3 DNA sequence: TGTGCCAGCAGTTCCACCGGACAGGCCTATGGCTACACCTTC. Residues: CASSSTGQAYGYTF.

This sequence joins TRBV7-6 and TRBJ2-3, with D unclear. V was cut by 6 bases and J by 5 bases, with 15 bases left in between. CDR3 size: 14 residues. The germline V gene has CDR1 SGHVS and CDR2 FNYEAQ. CDR3 sequence (DNA): TGTGCCAGCAGTTCCCGGTCGACTGGAGATACGCAGTATTTT. Translation: CASSSRSTGDTQYF. The full variable domain, with the rest looked up from reference TRBV7-6 and TRBJ2-3, is GAGVSQSPRYKVTKRGQDVALRCDPISGHVSLYWYRQALGQGPEFLTYFNYEAQQDKSGLPNDRFSAERPEGSISTLTIQRTEQRDSAMYRCASSSRSTGDTQYFGPGTRLTVL.

This chain's CDR3 is CASSLGIGARTEAFF. CDR3 in DNA: TGTGCCAGCAGCTTAGGAATAGGGGCGAGGACTGAAGCTTTCTTT. The gene calls are TRBV7-2 and TRBJ1-1, with D possibly being TRBD1 (5 bases). Deletions cut 1 base from V and 5 bases from J, with 14 bases between. Germline V gene lookup returns CDR1 SGHTA and CDR2 FQGNSA. This CDR3 is built from 15 residues. The full variable domain, rest sourced from reference TRBV7-2 and TRBJ1-1, is GAGVSQSPSNKVTEKGKDVELRCDPISGHTALYWYRQSLGQGLEFLIYFQGNSAPDKSGLPSDRFSAERTGGSVSTLTIQRTQQEDSAVYLCASSLGIGARTEAFFGQGTRLTVV.

The chain recombines TRBV5-4 with TRBJ2-5, with D maybe TRBD2 (6 bases). Germline CDR1 is SGHNT and CDR2 is YYREEE (reference sequence). The germline V and J ends were trimmed by 4 bases and 4 bases, with 11 bases remaining between them. This CDR3 has 13 residues. The CDR3 reads CASSPPGGETQYF. The CDR3 DNA reads TGTGCCAGCAGCCCCCCCGGGGGAGAGACCCAGTACTTC.

The chain carries TRBV28 and TRBJ2-1; 11 bases are shared with TRBD2. This CDR3 contains 14 residues. V dropped 10 bases and J dropped 6; count of bases not matched to a gene: 8. Germline CDR1 reads MDHEN; CDR2 reads SYDVKM. The CDR3 sequence: CATLLAGVGNEQFF. CDR3 coding DNA: TGTGCCACCTTACTAGCGGGAGTAGGCAATGAGCAGTTCTTC.

The J gene is TRBJ2-1, the V gene TRBV5-6; a weak D match, TRBD2 (6 bases). From germline, CDR1 is SGHDT and CDR2 YYEEEE. Trimming took off 4 bases at V and 8 bases at J, with 19 bases between the two ends. The CDR3 consists of 15 residues. CDR3 sequence: CASSHNGGIFHEQFF. DNA for the CDR3: TGTGCCAGCAGCCACAACGGCGGGATTTTCCATGAGCAGTTCTTC.

The V call is TRBV6-5, the J call TRBJ2-1, with a possible D match to TRBD1 (6 bases). The CDR3 has 15 residues. Trimming pared 4 bases from V and 4 bases from J, leaving 14 bases between. Germline V CDR1 and CDR2: MNHEY, SVGAGI. CDR3 in DNA: TGTGCCAGCAGTTCCGGGACACCTACTTACAATGAGCAGTTCTTC. This translates into CASSSGTPTYNEQFF.

J is TRBJ1-5 and V is TRBV19, with 7 bases fitting TRBD1. Looked up from germline, CDR1 is LNHDA and CDR2 is SQIVND (reference sequence). The junction had 3 bases not matched to a gene; V was cut back by 2 bases and J by 2 bases. There are 15 residues in the CDR3. The CDR3 sequence: CASSINGQGNQPQHF. The CDR3 nucleotides read TGTGCCAGTAGTATAAATGGACAGGGCAATCAGCCCCAGCATTTT.

CDR3 DNA: TGTGCCAGCAGCGTAGGACAGACTGGAAACACCATATATTTT. Protein sequence: CASSVGQTGNTIYF. The rearrangement joins TRBV9 to TRBJ1-3, with TRBD1 as a possible D gene (5 bases). Trimming took 0 bases from V and 2 from J, leaving 6 bases between them. The CDR3 covers 14 residues. Germline values: CDR1 SGDLS, CDR2 YYNGEE.

The genes are TRBV7-8 and TRBJ2-5; 13 bases match TRBD2. The CDR3 runs 13 residues. Germline CDR1 is SGHVS and CDR2 is FQNEAQ. J was trimmed by 14 bases and V by 4 bases; bases with no gene match: 7. The CDR3 coding sequence is TGTGCCAGCAGCTCGACTAGCGGGGGGTTTCCTTACTTC. Translated, it gives CASSSTSGGFPYF.

The chain links TRBV9 to TRBJ1-5; tentative D call: TRBD1 (6 bases). The germline V gene encodes CDR1 SGDLS and CDR2 YYNGEE. With 4 bases removed from V and 4 bases from J, the gap between germline ends came to 9 bases. There are 13 residues in the CDR3. The CDR3 sequence: CASSFQGNQPQHF. CDR3 nucleotide sequence: TGTGCCAGCAGCTTCCAGGGGAATCAGCCCCAGCATTTT.

The chain joins TRBV28 to TRBJ1-5; no definite D call. V dropped 2 bases and J dropped 0 bases, with 8 bases sitting between them. The CDR3 is 15 residues long. Germline values: CDR1 MDHEN, CDR2 SYDVKM. CDR3 protein: CASSLPASSNQPQHF. In DNA, the CDR3 is TGTGCCAGCAGTTTACCTGCGTCTAGCAATCAGCCCCAGCATTTT.

The V call is TRBV5-4, the J call TRBJ2-5, with 8 bases fitting TRBD1. The germline gives CDR1 SGHNT, CDR2 YYREEE (reference sequence). V lost 2 bases to trimming and J lost 4 bases; unmatched junction nucleotides: 4. CDR3 size: 14 residues. The chain's CDR3 is CASSFPGGPETQYF. Here the CDR3 DNA reads TGTGCCAGCAGCTTCCCAGGGGGCCCAGAGACCCAGTACTTC. Together with reference TRBV5-4 and TRBJ2-5, the CDR3 gives the full variable domain: ETGVTQSPTHLIKTRGQQVTLRCSSQSGHNTVSWYQQALGQGPQFIFQYYREEENGRGNFPPRFSGLQFPNYSSELNVNALELDDSALYLCASSFPGGPETQYFGPGTRLLVL.